The 10 T cell receptor beta chains below all came from one sample that was sequenced in a study of regulatory T cells in long-lasting Graves disease (dated by TCRdb to about 2021). According to the study, the label for this sample's time point signals: persistent/refractory GD, antithyroid drugs over 5 years with positive TRAb. For both TCR sequencing and RNA sequencing, RNA was extracted from PBMCs in TRIzol. The library was generated by multiplex PCR. The sequencing machine was an Illumina HiSeq 4000. TCR beta libraries were built with iRepertoire HTBI primers and Arm-PCR amplification of CDR3 regions. The raw public reads went through TCRdb reprocessing: fastp at Q25, MiXCR clone calling, in-frame beta chains kept. Each CDR3 protein gets just one entry, which takes the most common genes and DNA from the rows behind it. The sample table holds approximately 360,000 distinct CDR3 sequences, of which approximately 25% were seen once. Clones ranked in the top ten supply around 30% of the sample.

The source material was peripheral blood mononuclear cells (PBMCs), sampled when the disease was refractory, from a patient treated with antithyroid drugs. Receptors originate from a woman in her 40s with Graves disease. Donor details come from another sample of the same person, matched by shared clones.

This clonotype was observed many times. This rearrangement joins TRBV11-2 to TRBJ2-1; no definite D call. Germline values: CDR1 SGHAT, CDR2 FQNNGV. CDR3 length: 12 residues. V was trimmed by 5 bases and J by 13 bases, leaving 15 bases between them. DNA of the CDR3: TGTGCCAGCAGCCGCTCAGGAATTGATCAGTTCTTC. It encodes CASSRSGIDQFF.

With respect to this clonotype: A much larger clone sits a single nucleotide away, making a read error possible. V and J are TRBV11-1 and TRBJ2-2; 8 nucleotides agree with TRBD2. The CDR3 spans 16 residues. The germline gives CDR1 SGHAT, CDR2 FQDESV (reference sequence). The CDR3 is CASSSLAGTNTRELFF. In DNA form, the CDR3 reads TGTGCCAGCAGCTCCTTAGCGGGAACGAACACCAGGGAGCTGTTTTTT.

This clonotype was seen a few times. The gene calls are TRBV7-9 and TRBJ2-5; 8 bases are a match to TRBD1. The CDR3 runs 16 residues. The V and J ends lost 5 bases and 0 bases, in that order; junction bases with no gene match: 8. CDR1 and CDR2 (germline): SEHNR, FQNEAQ (reference sequence). CDR3 nucleotide sequence: TGTGCCAGCAGCACATCCGGGACAGGAAACCAAGAGACCCAGTACTTC. Protein: CASSTSGTGNQETQYF.

As for this clonotype: It differs at one base from a far larger clone, so likely a read error. This chain uses TRBV7-8 with TRBJ2-7, with 7 bases fitting TRBD2. The CDR3 consists of 14 residues. Looked up from germline, CDR1 is SGHVS and CDR2 is FQNEAQ. The CDR3 region is CAGSSLGGSYEQYF. DNA of the CDR3: TGTGCCGGCAGCTCACTGGGCGGGAGCTACGAGCAGTACTTC.

This clonotype has ten or more counts. The chain combines TRBV12-3 or TRBV12-4 with TRBJ2-5, with TRBD2 matching over 10 bases. Germline trimming cut 7 bases from V and 5 bases from J; bases unmatched to any gene: 16. CDR3 length: 17 amino acids. CDR3 sequence: CASTRRASGSLTETQYF. The CDR3 nucleotides are TGTGCCAGCACCCGTAGGGCTAGCGGGAGTTTGACGGAGACCCAGTACTTC.

The V and J genes are TRBV27 and TRBJ2-1; tentatively, D is TRBD1 or TRBD2 (5 bases each). V lost 3 bases to trimming and J lost 5 bases, with 14 bases between them. The CDR3 length is 15 residues. Germline V gene lookup returns CDR1 MNHEY and CDR2 SMNVEV (reference sequence). DNA for the CDR3: TGTGCCAGCAGTTTTTCCGTTAGAGGGGACAATGAGCAGTTCTTC. This gives the protein CASSFSVRGDNEQFF.

The genes are TRBV6-5 and TRBJ2-2; D remains ambiguous. Germline CDR1 is MNHEY and CDR2 is SVGAGI. The CDR3 loop spans 14 amino acids. Trimming took off 2 bases at V and 4 bases at J, with 8 bases between the two ends. CDR3 protein: CASSYVSSTGELFF. The CDR3 region has the DNA TGTGCCAGCAGTTACGTTAGCAGCACCGGGGAGCTGTTTTTT.

The rearrangement links TRBV11-2 to TRBJ1-3; D not resolved. The CDR3 length is 13 residues. V was clipped by 1 base and J by 4 bases, with 5 bases between them. Germline CDR1 SGHAT, CDR2 FQNNGV. CDR3 amino acids: CASSLVTGNTIYF. The CDR3 DNA follows: TGTGCCAGCAGCTTAGTTACAGGAAACACCATATATTTT.

The chain links TRBV29-1 to TRBJ2-1; 8 bases are shared with TRBD2. The V segment lost 4 bases and the J segment 2 bases; nucleotides outside the gene matches: 4. Germline V gene data show CDR1 as SQVTM and CDR2 as ANQGSEA. This CDR3 has 14 residues. The DNA for the CDR3 is TGCAGCGTTGCTCGTAGCGGGACCTACAATGAGCAGTTCTTC. Protein product: CSVARSGTYNEQFF.

This clonotype was detected only once. J is TRBJ2-1 and V is TRBV10-3; 7 nucleotides agree with TRBD2. Per the germline V gene, CDR1 is ENHRY and CDR2 is SYGVKD. The CDR3 sequence is 16 residues long. With V trimmed by 0 bases and J by 1 base, 3 bases remained unmatched. In nucleotides, the CDR3 is TGTGCCATCAGTGAGTCTGGGGGGGTTTCCTACAATGAGCAGTTCTTC. Translating gives CAISESGGVSYNEQFF.